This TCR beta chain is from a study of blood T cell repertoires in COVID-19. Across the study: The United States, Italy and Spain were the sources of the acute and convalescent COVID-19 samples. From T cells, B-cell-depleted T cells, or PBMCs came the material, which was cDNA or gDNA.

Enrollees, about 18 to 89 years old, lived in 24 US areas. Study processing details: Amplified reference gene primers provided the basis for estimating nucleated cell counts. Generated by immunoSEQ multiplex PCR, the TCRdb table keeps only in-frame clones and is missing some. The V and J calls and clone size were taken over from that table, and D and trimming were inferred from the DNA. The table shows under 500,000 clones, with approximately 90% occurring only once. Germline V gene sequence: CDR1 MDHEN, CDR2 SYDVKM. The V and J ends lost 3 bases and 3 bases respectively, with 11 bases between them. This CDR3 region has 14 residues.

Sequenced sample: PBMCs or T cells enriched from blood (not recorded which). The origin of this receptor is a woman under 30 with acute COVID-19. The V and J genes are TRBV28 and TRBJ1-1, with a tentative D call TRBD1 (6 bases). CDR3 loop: CASSFRGHYTEAFF. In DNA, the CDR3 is TGTGCCAGCAGTTTTCGGGGACACTACACTGAAGCTTTCTTT. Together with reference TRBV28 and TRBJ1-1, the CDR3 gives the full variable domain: DVKVTQSSRYLVKRTGEKVFLECVQDMDHENMFWYRQDPGLGLRLIYFSYDVKMKEKGDIPEGYSVSREKKERFSLILESASTNQTSMYLCASSFRGHYTEAFFGQGTRLTVV.